Below are 23 T cell receptor beta chains sequenced from a single sample in a study of ipilimumab plus nivolumab after autologous stem cell transplantation. Here immunoSEQ multiplex PCR was the method, and the copy in TCRdb shows in-frame clones only, minus some. Of over 80,000 clones listed, over 80% are singletons. The sample in question was PBMCs, obtained in a trial of ipilimumab plus nivolumab as post-transplant consolidation. The receptors derive from a male donor with diffuse large B-cell lymphoma.

This clone was found a few times. V is TRBV19 and J is TRBJ1-5; 8 nucleotides match TRBD1. Losses at the gene ends were 6 bases for V and 5 bases for J; bases not matched to a gene: 9. CDR1 is LNHDA, CDR2 SQIVND, per germline (reference sequence). This CDR3 has 15 amino acids. DNA of the CDR3: TGTGCCAGTAGGCCGGACAGGGAATTCCATCAGCCCCAGCATTTT. Translating it yields CASRPDREFHQPQHF.

This sequence joins TRBV7-6 and TRBJ2-2; 8 nucleotides agree with TRBD2. From germline, CDR1 is SGHVS and CDR2 FNYEAQ. With 5 bases clipped from V and 6 bases from J, the junction kept 11 bases outside the gene matches. The CDR3 is made up of 16 amino acids. This CDR3 reads CASSQVPGGQPGELFF. CDR3 DNA sequence: TGTGCCAGCAGCCAGGTGCCGGGGGGGCAACCCGGGGAGCTGTTTTTT.

This chain joins TRBV10-1 and TRBJ1-1; the match to TRBD1 covers 8 bases. Germline CDR1 reads WNHNN; CDR2 reads SYGVQD (reference sequence). This CDR3 has 14 residues. J gave up 0 bases and V 7 bases, and 4 bases lay outside the gene matches. The CDR3 DNA follows: TGCGCCAGCATCTGGACAGGGATGAACACTGAAGCTTTCTTT. The encoded protein is CASIWTGMNTEAFF.

The genes are TRBV6-5 and TRBJ1-2; tentative D call: TRBD1 (5 bases). Germline V gene sequence: CDR1 MNHEY, CDR2 SVGAGI. The CDR3 loop spans 13 amino acids. V was pared by 2 bases and J by 4 bases, with 8 bases between. CDR3 region: CASSYGAGYGYTF. Written as DNA, the CDR3 is TGTGCCAGCAGTTACGGGGCTGGCTATGGCTACACCTTC.

This clone was recorded a few times. The genes are TRBV18 and TRBJ1-6, with 10 bases matching TRBD1. Germline loops: CDR1 KGHSH, CDR2 LQKENI. J lost 8 bases, V lost 4 bases, and 2 bases had no gene match. The CDR3 contains 14 residues. The CDR3 here is CASSLGQGDSPLHF. In DNA form, the CDR3 reads TGTGCCAGCTCACTCGGACAGGGGGATTCACCCCTCCACTTT.

A word on this clone: Other DNA sequences in this specimen translate into the identical CDR3. The J gene is TRBJ2-5, the V gene TRBV6-6, with TRBD2 identical over 13 bases. The CDR3 length is 14 residues. Losses at the gene ends were 8 bases for V and 5 bases for J; bases not matched to a gene: 5. The germline gives CDR1 MNHNY, CDR2 SVGAGI (reference sequence). DNA for the CDR3: TGTGCCAGCCAACTAGCGGGGGGGGAGGAGACCCAGTACTTC. It is translated as CASQLAGGEETQYF.

The rearrangement uses TRBV18 and TRBJ2-4; 8 bases map to TRBD1. Germline V CDR1 and CDR2: KGHSH, LQKENI. The junction had 9 bases not matched to a gene; V was cut back by 3 bases and J by 8 bases. The length of the CDR3 is 15 residues. CDR3 DNA sequence: TGTGCCAGCTCACCGCAAGAAGGACAGGGATACATTCAGTACTTC. Protein: CASSPQEGQGYIQYF. The variable domain in full, with the rest retrieved from reference TRBV18 and TRBJ2-4, is NAGVMQNPRHLVRRRGQEARLRCSPMKGHSHVYWYRQLPEEGLKFMVYLQKENIIDESGMPKERFSAEFPKEGPSILRIQQVVRGDSAAYFCASSPQEGQGYIQYFGAGTRLSVL.

This clone was recorded only once. The V and J genes are TRBV20-1 and TRBJ2-3; D gene ambiguous. The CDR3 is 11 residues long. V lost 5 bases to trimming and J lost 3 bases, with 6 bases between them. Germline V CDR1 and CDR2: DFQATT, SNEGSKA (reference sequence). The CDR3 sequence is CSAESTDTQYF. In DNA form, the CDR3 reads TGCAGTGCTGAATCAACAGATACGCAGTATTTT.

The gene calls are TRBV27 and TRBJ2-5, with TRBD1 identical over 8 bases. This CDR3 region has 14 residues. With 3 bases clipped from V and 6 bases from J, the junction kept 6 bases outside the gene matches. The germline gives CDR1 MNHEY, CDR2 SMNVEV (reference sequence). DNA of the CDR3: TGTGCCAGCAGTTTGGACAGGGTCGTAAAGACCCAGTACTTC. As protein: CASSLDRVVKTQYF.

This chain connects TRBV18 to TRBJ2-1; D unresolved. V dropped 5 bases and J dropped 4 bases, with 3 bases sitting between them. From germline, CDR1 is KGHSH and CDR2 LQKENI. CDR3 length: 11 amino acids. The CDR3 DNA reads as TGTGCCAGCTCATCATACAATGAGCAGTTCTTC. Its translation: CASSSYNEQFF.

The J gene is TRBJ2-3, the V gene TRBV9; D is undetermined. The CDR3 contains 15 residues. Germline V gene data show CDR1 as SGDLS and CDR2 as YYNGEE. V was clipped by 0 bases and J by 0 bases, with 8 bases between them. The CDR3, as DNA: TGTGCCAGCAGCGTAGCGGGCCTTAGCACAGATACGCAGTATTTT. Amino acids: CASSVAGLSTDTQYF. The full variable domain, its missing parts supplied by reference TRBV9 and TRBJ2-3, is DSGVTQTPKHLITATGQRVTLRCSPRSGDLSVYWYQQSLDQGLQFLIQYYNGEERAKGNILERFSAQQFPDLHSELNLSSLELGDSALYFCASSVAGLSTDTQYFGPGTRLTVL.

This rearrangement joins TRBV5-1 to TRBJ2-7; no clear D gene. Trimming removed 1 base at V and 0 bases at J, with 8 bases between. Germline CDR1 is SGHRS and CDR2 is YFSETQ. The CDR3 contains 14 residues. This chain's CDR3 is CASSLWSDSYEQYF. CDR3 DNA: TGCGCCAGCAGCTTGTGGTCCGACTCCTACGAGCAGTACTTC.

The V call is TRBV7-6, the J call TRBJ2-3; D uncertain. There are 12 residues in the CDR3. V was pared by 3 bases and J by 2 bases, with 3 bases between. Germline CDR1 and CDR2: SGHVS and FNYEAQ. CDR3 in amino acids: CASSLSTDTQYF. The CDR3, as DNA: TGTGCCAGCAGCTTGTCCACAGATACGCAGTATTTT.

V and J are TRBV27 and TRBJ2-7, with D perhaps being TRBD1 or TRBD2 (6 bases each). V gave up 5 bases and J gave up 3 bases, with 14 bases separating them. Germline V gives CDR1 MNHEY, CDR2 SMNVEV (reference sequence). CDR3 size: 14 residues. The CDR3 DNA follows: TGTGCCAGCAGTCTGGGGGGCACCCTCTACGAGCAGTACTTC. This encodes CASSLGGTLYEQYF.

The rearrangement links TRBV5-1 to TRBJ2-1; D is tentatively TRBD1 or TRBD2 (6 bases each). Germline CDR1 and CDR2: SGHRS and YFSETQ. Deletions cut 0 bases from V and 2 bases from J, with 9 bases between. The CDR3 has 15 residues. CDR3 nucleotides: TGCGCCAGCAGCTTGGTCGGGGGCCCCTACAATGAGCAGTTCTTC. This translates into CASSLVGGPYNEQFF.

This clone was detected a few times. The chain's CDR3 is CASSPISFYEQYF. CDR3 DNA sequence: TGTGCCAGCAGCCCGATCTCCTTCTACGAGCAGTACTTC. The chain has TRBV27 and TRBJ2-7; the D is unclear. The V gene's germline CDR1 is MNHEY and CDR2 SMNVEV (reference sequence). V was clipped by 6 bases and J by 3 bases, with 12 bases between them. The CDR3 length is 13 residues.

The sample holds a few counts of this clone. The genes are TRBV6-5 and TRBJ2-2; D unclear. Looked up from germline, CDR1 is MNHEY and CDR2 is SVGAGI. The CDR3 extends over 13 amino acids. V gave up 6 bases and J gave up 1 base, with 6 bases separating them. The CDR3, as DNA: TGTGCCAGCAGCGAAGGGAACACCGGGGAGCTGTTTTTT. Amino acid sequence: CASSEGNTGELFF.

This chain joins TRBV6-4 and TRBJ1-1, with a possible D match to TRBD1 (6 bases). Between the trimmed V and J ends, which lost 4 bases and 1 base, there was a span of 7 bases. Germline V gives CDR1 MRHNA, CDR2 SNTAGT. The CDR3 is 13 residues long. The CDR3 region has the DNA TGTGCCAGCAGTGTGGACAGGAACACTGAAGCTTTCTTT. Protein sequence: CASSVDRNTEAFF.

This clone was seen a handful of times. The rearrangement joins TRBV5-4 to TRBJ1-2; the match to TRBD1 covers 7 bases. The V segment lost 0 bases and the J segment 12 bases; nucleotides outside the gene matches: 5. The V gene's germline CDR1 is SGHNT and CDR2 YYREEE (reference sequence). This CDR3 is built from 12 residues. The CDR3 spells CASSLEGQRNTF. The CDR3 DNA reads as TGTGCCAGCAGCTTGGAGGGACAGAGGAACACCTTC. The full variable domain, its missing parts supplied by reference TRBV5-4 and TRBJ1-2, is ETGVTQSPTHLIKTRGQQVTLRCSSQSGHNTVSWYQQALGQGPQFIFQYYREEENGRGNFPPRFSGLQFPNYSSELNVNALELDDSALYLCASSLEGQRNTFGSGTRLTVV.

The J gene is TRBJ1-5, the V gene TRBV5-1; the D is unclear. The CDR3 has 15 residues. Germline loops: CDR1 SGHRS, CDR2 YFSETQ. V lost 2 bases and J lost 0, with 9 bases in between. CDR3 sequence reads: CASSLGAHSNQPQHF. CDR3 in DNA: TGCGCCAGCAGCTTAGGAGCTCATAGCAATCAGCCCCAGCATTTT. The full variable domain, rest sourced from reference TRBV5-1 and TRBJ1-5, is KAGVTQTPRYLIKTRGQQVTLSCSPISGHRSVSWYQQTPGQGLQFLFEYFSETQRNKGNFPGRFSGRQFSNSRSEMNVSTLELGDSALYLCASSLGAHSNQPQHFGDGTRLSIL.

This clone appeared once. The J gene is TRBJ2-2, the V gene TRBV2, with D perhaps TRBD1 (6 bases). The CDR3 covers 16 residues. CDR1 and CDR2 from the germline V gene are SNHLY and FYNNEI. Trimming left V 5 bases short and J 2 bases short, with 15 bases between. Here the CDR3 reads CASSSTGTTNTGELFF. DNA for the CDR3: TGTGCCAGCAGTTCCACCGGGACAACCAACACCGGGGAGCTGTTTTTT.

The chain links TRBV14 to TRBJ2-5, with D perhaps matching TRBD2 (5 bases). This CDR3 is 13 amino acids long. Deletions cut 5 bases from V and 4 bases from J, with 11 bases between. The germline gives CDR1 SGHDN, CDR2 FVKESK. The DNA of the CDR3 is TGTGCCAGCAGCATTTTCGGGGTAGAGACCCAGTACTTC. Protein sequence: CASSIFGVETQYF.

This clone occurred a few times. The chain combines TRBV5-6 with TRBJ1-6; a possible D gene is TRBD1 (5 bases). The CDR3 loop spans 15 amino acids. Germline V lookup: CDR1 SGHDT, CDR2 YYEEEE. Deletions cut 4 bases from V and 3 bases from J, with 11 bases between. The DNA for the CDR3 is TGTGCCAGCAGCCTAGGGACGGACTATAATTCACCCCTCCACTTT. It is translated as CASSLGTDYNSPLHF.